One sample yielded the 13 T cell receptor beta chains listed below, sequenced in a study of cytomegalovirus exposure and HLA in healthy donors. A multiplex PCR was run with 60 Vbeta primers and 13 Jbeta primers. The method was immunoSEQ multiplex PCR; TCRdb's version includes in-frame clones alone and lacks a portion of them. The sample has over 50,000 clones; roughly four fifths are singletons. Sequenced: PBMCs. The receptor source for this set is a man in his forties or fifties in good health and CMV-seronegative.

The genes are TRBV23-1 and TRBJ2-5; 9 bases fit TRBD1. TRBV23-1 is an ORF for which the function is uncertain. V lost 8 bases to trimming and J lost 2 bases; unmatched junction nucleotides: 9. The CDR3 contains 15 residues. CDR3 DNA: TGCGCCAGCCCCACCGGACAGGGGCTTCAAGAGACCCAGTACTTC. It yields the protein CASPTGQGLQETQYF.

This chain connects TRBV15 to TRBJ2-5, with D uncertain. The CDR3 consists of 14 residues. Germline lookup yields CDR1 LNHNV and CDR2 YYDKDF (reference sequence). V lost 0 bases, J lost 0 bases, and 5 bases lay in between. CDR3 loop: CATSRDQNQETQYF. Written as DNA, the CDR3 is TGTGCCACCAGCAGAGATCAGAACCAAGAGACCCAGTACTTC.

The rearrangement joins TRBV2 to TRBJ2-1; 11 bases align to TRBD1. The CDR3 is 14 residues long. V dropped 6 bases and J dropped 8; count of bases not matched to a gene: 6. Germline assignment: CDR1 SNHLY and CDR2 FYNNEI. In DNA, the CDR3 is TGTGCCAGCAGAACCGGGACAGGGGGTTATGAGCAGTTCTTC. This encodes CASRTGTGGYEQFF.

V and J are TRBV30 and TRBJ1-5; 8 bases are shared with TRBD1. The V gene's germline CDR1 is GTSNPN and CDR2 SVGIG (reference sequence). CDR3 length equals 16 residues. V gave up 2 bases and J gave up 2 bases; unmatched junction bases: 8. For the CDR3, the DNA is TGTGCCTGGAGTCTACCAGGGGGCGGGCGCAATCAGCCCCAGCATTTT. It specifies CAWSLPGGGRNQPQHF.

CDR3 loop: CASSQDPAGQETQYF. Written as DNA, the CDR3 is TGCGCCAGCAGCCAAGATCCGGCAGGGCAAGAGACCCAGTACTTC. This chain links TRBV4-1 with TRBJ2-5; D is perhaps TRBD1 (5 bases). The germline V gene has CDR1 MGHRA and CDR2 YSYEKL. The CDR3 runs to 15 residues. V was clipped by 0 bases and J by 2 bases, with 10 bases between them.

This clone was detected only once. The chain combines TRBV5-1 with TRBJ1-3, with unresolved D. Germline CDR1 is SGHRS and CDR2 is YFSETQ. The V gene lost 4 bases and the J gene lost 8 bases, with 16 bases spanning the gap. This CDR3 is 14 amino acids long. CDR3 DNA sequence: TGCGCCAGCAGCCCGGCGGGAGGGTTTGACACCATATATTTT. It is translated as CASSPAGGFDTIYF.

This clone was counted a few times. This chain uses TRBV6-5 with TRBJ1-6; D is perhaps TRBD1 (5 bases). The CDR3 contains 15 residues. Germline assignment: CDR1 MNHEY and CDR2 SVGAGI. The ends were cut back, 6 bases at V and 6 bases at J, with 15 bases in the middle. The CDR3 region has the DNA TGTGCCAGCAGACCACGCGGGACGGTTAATTCACCCCTCCACTTT. As protein: CASRPRGTVNSPLHF.

This clone was seen more than once but under ten times. This chain connects TRBV6-1 to TRBJ1-3, with no clear D. This CDR3 region has 15 residues. V lost 3 bases, J lost 2 bases, and 11 bases lay in between. Germline V gene sequence: CDR1 MNHNS, CDR2 SASEGT. In nucleotides, the CDR3 is TGTGCCAGCAGTGAGCACCCGGAGGCTGGAAACACCATATATTTT. Protein sequence: CASSEHPEAGNTIYF.

This clone was picked up a small number of times. The chain is built from TRBV5-1 and TRBJ2-3, with D hard to call. Germline-derived CDR1 and CDR2 are SGHRS and YFSETQ. V lost 0 bases to trimming and J lost 4 bases, with 3 bases between them. There are 12 residues in the CDR3. CDR3 sequence (DNA): TGCGCCAGCAGCTTGGGCGCAGATACGCAGTATTTT. Translating gives CASSLGADTQYF. Complete variable domain (other parts from reference TRBV5-1 and TRBJ2-3): KAGVTQTPRYLIKTRGQQVTLSCSPISGHRSVSWYQQTPGQGLQFLFEYFSETQRNKGNFPGRFSGRQFSNSRSEMNVSTLELGDSALYLCASSLGADTQYFGPGTRLTVL.

The CDR3 DNA reads TGTGCCAGCAGTGAATTCGGGACAGGGGTCGGCAATCAGCCCCAGCATTTT. Amino acids: CASSEFGTGVGNQPQHF. The rearrangement uses TRBV2 and TRBJ1-5; TRBD1 matches at 10 bases. Germline CDR1 is SNHLY and CDR2 is FYNNEI. The CDR3 contains 17 residues. V was clipped by 2 bases and J by 2 bases; unmatched bases: 6.

The chain recombines TRBV2 with TRBJ2-2; no reliable D call. The ends were cut back, 6 bases at V and 5 bases at J, with 13 bases in the middle. This CDR3 is built from 14 residues. Per germline, CDR1 SNHLY and CDR2 FYNNEI. The CDR3 coding sequence is TGTGCCAGCAGCTTCGACCCCAGGACCGGGGAGCTGTTTTTT. This encodes CASSFDPRTGELFF.

This clone showed up just once. The genes are TRBV5-5 and TRBJ2-5; TRBD1 matches 7 bases. The CDR3 contains 16 residues. The J segment lost 4 bases and the V segment lost 4 bases, leaving 13 bases of the junction unmatched. The V gene's germline CDR1 is SGHKS and CDR2 YYEKEE (reference sequence). This chain's CDR3 is CASSPGTDFRGETQYF. The CDR3 bases are TGTGCCAGCAGCCCCGGGACAGACTTCCGTGGAGAGACCCAGTACTTC.

V gene TRBV18 combines with J gene TRBJ1-5; tentative D call: TRBD1 (5 bases). Germline V gene sequence: CDR1 KGHSH, CDR2 LQKENI. Trimming removed 5 bases at V and 3 bases at J, with 8 bases between. The CDR3 sequence is 13 residues long. The CDR3 is CASSGQNNQPQHF. The DNA for the CDR3 is TGTGCCAGCTCAGGACAAAACAATCAGCCCCAGCATTTT.